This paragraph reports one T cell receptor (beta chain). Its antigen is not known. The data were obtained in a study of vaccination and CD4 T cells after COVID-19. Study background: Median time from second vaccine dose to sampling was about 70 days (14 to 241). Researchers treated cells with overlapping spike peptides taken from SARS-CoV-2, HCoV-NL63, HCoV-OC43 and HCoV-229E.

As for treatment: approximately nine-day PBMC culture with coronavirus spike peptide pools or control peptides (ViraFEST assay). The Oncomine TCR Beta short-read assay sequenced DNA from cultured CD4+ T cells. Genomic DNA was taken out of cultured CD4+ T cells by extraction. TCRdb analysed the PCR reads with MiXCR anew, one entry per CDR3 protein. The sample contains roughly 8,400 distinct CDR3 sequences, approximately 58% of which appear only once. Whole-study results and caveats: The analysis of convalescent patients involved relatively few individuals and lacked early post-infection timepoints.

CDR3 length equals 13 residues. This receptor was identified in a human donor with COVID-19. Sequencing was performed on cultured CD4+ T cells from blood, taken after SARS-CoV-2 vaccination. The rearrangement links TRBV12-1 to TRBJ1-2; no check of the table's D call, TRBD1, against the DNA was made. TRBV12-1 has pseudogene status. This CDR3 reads CASSSTQGHGYTF. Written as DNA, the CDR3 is TGTGCCAGCAGCTCAACGCAGGGGCATGGCTACACCTTC.